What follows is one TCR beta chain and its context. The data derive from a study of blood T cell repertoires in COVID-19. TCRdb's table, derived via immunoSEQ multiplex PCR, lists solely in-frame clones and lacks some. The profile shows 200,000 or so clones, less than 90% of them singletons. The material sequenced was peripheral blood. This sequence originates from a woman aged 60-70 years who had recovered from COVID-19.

The CDR3 is CASSQRQNYGYTF. The CDR3 DNA reads as TGTGCCAGCAGCCAACGTCAGAACTATGGCTACACCTTC. The chain is built from TRBV3-1 (or the pseudogene TRBV3-2) and TRBJ1-2, with no clear D. The length of the CDR3 is 13 residues. The V gene's germline CDR1 is LGHDT and CDR2 YNNKEL (reference sequence). V dropped 2 bases and J dropped 2 bases, with 6 bases sitting between them.